The 20 T cell receptor beta chains below come from one sample, sequenced in a study of patients and donors after allogeneic stem cell transplantation. One entry per CDR3 protein results from TCRdb running MiXCR on the RT-PCR reads. There are about 200,000 distinct CDR3 sequences in the sample; around two fifths occur only once, and around a tenth lies in the top ten. The specimen was blood, either unsorted or a sorted T cell fraction (not recorded which). These TCRs come from a human donor who was either an allogeneic HSCT recipient or a stem cell or donor lymphocyte infusion donor (not recorded which). It is not recorded whose cells these are; they may come from a transplant donor.

This clonotype was detected a few times. The rearrangement links TRBV9 to TRBJ1-2; D remains unclear. This CDR3 is built from 12 residues. In germline, CDR1 is SGDLS, CDR2 YYNGEE. Trimming stripped 5 bases from V and 2 bases from J, with 7 bases between. CDR3 protein: CASSGANYGYTF. The CDR3 coding sequence is TGTGCCAGCAGTGGAGCAAACTATGGCTACACCTTC.

The chain carries TRBV2 and TRBJ2-3; D uncertain. Trimming pared 0 bases from V and 2 bases from J, leaving 6 bases between. In germline, CDR1 is SNHLY, CDR2 FYNNEI. This CDR3 is built from 14 residues. This CDR3 reads CASSEAASTDTQYF. The CDR3 DNA reads as TGTGCCAGCAGTGAAGCTGCCTCCACAGATACGCAGTATTTT.

A note on this clonotype: One end of the junction does not line up with germline, which may come from a read error. The rearrangement uses TRBV20-1 and TRBJ1-6; a weak D match, TRBD1 (6 bases). CDR3 length: 15 residues. Germline CDR1 and CDR2: DFQATT and SNEGSKA (reference sequence). In nucleotides, the CDR3 is TGCAGTGCTCGAGACCTGACAGGCAATAATTCACCCCTCCACTTT. Its translation is CSARDLTGNNSPLHF.

The J gene is TRBJ1-2, the V gene TRBV11-2, with 7 positions matching TRBD1. Germline V gives CDR1 SGHAT, CDR2 FQNNGV. V lost 2 bases, J lost 8 bases, and 5 bases stayed unmatched. The CDR3 length is 13 residues. DNA for the CDR3: TGTGCCAGCAGCTTAATGGGAGGGGGCGGCTACACCTTC. Protein: CASSLMGGGGYTF.

The rearrangement joins TRBV30 to TRBJ1-2, with a tentative D call TRBD1 (6 bases). Germline-derived CDR1 and CDR2 are GTSNPN and SVGIG (reference sequence). CDR3 length equals 14 residues. With 4 bases removed from V and 3 bases from J, the gap between germline ends came to 15 bases. The CDR3 DNA sequence: TGTGCCTGGACCGCGTACAGGGCCGACTATGGCTACACCTTC. Its translation is CAWTAYRADYGYTF.

This clonotype was observed many times. This chain's CDR3 is CASSQDRRGRVGNTIYF. CDR3 nucleotide sequence: TGTGCCAGCAGCCAAGATCGTCGTGGCAGGGTAGGAAACACCATATATTTT. V gene TRBV4-2 combines with J gene TRBJ1-3; the D gene is possibly TRBD1 (5 bases). The germline V and J ends were trimmed by 0 bases and 4 bases, with 16 bases remaining between them. Germline V lookup: CDR1 LGHNA, CDR2 YNFKEQ. CDR3 length equals 17 residues.

This clonotype was observed a handful of times. The chain combines TRBV4-2 with TRBJ1-1; D remains ambiguous. V lost 0 bases to trimming and J lost 0 bases, with 8 bases between them. The CDR3 runs to 15 residues. Germline CDR1 and CDR2: LGHNA and YNFKEQ. CDR3 DNA sequence: TGTGCCAGCAGCCAAGACTATTTGGTGAACACTGAAGCTTTCTTT. Translating gives CASSQDYLVNTEAFF.

The rearrangement links TRBV6-6 to TRBJ2-3; 10 bases fit TRBD1. The CDR3 spans 16 residues. The ends lost 4 bases at V and 2 bases at J; junction bases unmatched: 6. Germline V CDR1 and CDR2: MNHNY, SVGAGI (reference sequence). CDR3 coding DNA: TGTGCCAGCAGTTCGCCGACAGGGGGCCCCACAGATACGCAGTATTTT. Amino acid sequence: CASSSPTGGPTDTQYF.

The genes are TRBV7-9 and TRBJ1-5, with TRBD1 matching over 7 bases. Trimming cost V 5 bases and J 1 base; bases outside gene matches: 5. CDR1 and CDR2 from the germline V gene are SEHNR and FQNEAQ (reference sequence). The CDR3 spans 15 residues. The CDR3 protein is CASSRQGESNQPQHF. The CDR3 DNA reads as TGTGCCAGCAGCCGACAGGGAGAGAGCAATCAGCCCCAGCATTTT.

The rearrangement uses TRBV7-9 and TRBJ2-2, with unresolved D. Germline assignment: CDR1 SEHNR and CDR2 FQNEAQ (reference sequence). Trimming pared 9 bases from V and 0 bases from J, leaving 11 bases between. The CDR3 is made up of 14 amino acids. CDR3 loop: CASTPPTNTGELFF. CDR3 nucleotide sequence: TGTGCCAGTACCCCCCCAACGAACACCGGGGAGCTGTTTTTT. The variable domain in full, with the rest retrieved from reference TRBV7-9 and TRBJ2-2, is DTGVSQNPRHKITKRGQNVTFRCDPISEHNRLYWYRQTLGQGPEFLTYFQNEAQLEKSRLLSDRFSAERPKGSFSTLEIQRTEQGDSAMYLCASTPPTNTGELFFGEGSRLTVL.

The rearrangement links TRBV7-2 to TRBJ1-6, with D unclear. V lost 6 bases, J lost 12 bases, and 18 bases lay in between. Germline lookup yields CDR1 SGHTA and CDR2 FQGNSA. The CDR3 has 14 amino acids. CDR3 residues: CASRQGEAVRPLHF. CDR3 DNA: TGTGCCAGCAGACAAGGAGAGGCCGTCAGACCCCTCCACTTT.

The table lists this clonotype with a few counts. This chain links TRBV6-2 or TRBV6-3 with TRBJ1-1; D is possibly TRBD1 (5 bases). CDR3 length equals 16 residues. Trimming stripped 5 bases from V and 1 base from J, with 17 bases between. The germline V gene encodes CDR1 MNHEY and CDR2 SVGEGT. CDR3 sequence reads: CASSQRPGLKNTEAFF. As DNA, the CDR3 is TGTGCCAGCAGTCAACGTCCGGGACTCAAGAACACTGAAGCTTTCTTT.

V is TRBV20-1 and J is TRBJ2-7, with 7 bases matching TRBD1. Germline assignment: CDR1 DFQATT and CDR2 SNEGSKA (reference sequence). J gave up 5 bases and V 0 bases, and 10 bases lay outside the gene matches. The CDR3 contains 15 residues. In DNA form, the CDR3 reads TGCAGTGCTAGAGATCTCGACAGGGTGAGGGACGAGCAGTACTTC. Protein sequence: CSARDLDRVRDEQYF.

The rearrangement links TRBV20-1 to TRBJ2-3, with D maybe TRBD2 (5 bases). Between the trimmed V and J ends, which lost 6 bases and 3 bases, there was a span of 10 bases. CDR3 length equals 12 residues. Germline V gives CDR1 DFQATT, CDR2 SNEGSKA (reference sequence). This CDR3 reads CSAEGETDTQYF. DNA of the CDR3: TGCAGTGCCGAGGGTGAAACAGATACGCAGTATTTT.

The chain recombines TRBV15 with TRBJ2-7, with D possibly TRBD1 on 6 matching bases. Trimming pared 5 bases from V and 2 bases from J, leaving 13 bases between. The CDR3 has 14 residues. Germline V gene sequence: CDR1 LNHNV, CDR2 YYDKDF (reference sequence). The CDR3 here is CATSPRDTAYEQYF. In nucleotides, the CDR3 is TGTGCCACCAGCCCCCGGGACACCGCCTACGAGCAGTACTTC.

The rearrangement joins TRBV5-1 to TRBJ2-2, with 12 bases aligning to TRBD1. The CDR3 spans 17 residues. CDR1 and CDR2 from the germline V gene are SGHRS and YFSETQ. The V segment lost 3 bases and the J segment 2 bases; nucleotides outside the gene matches: 5. CDR3 in amino acids: CASSWTGTGGNTGELFF. Written as DNA, the CDR3 is TGCGCCAGCAGCTGGACCGGGACAGGGGGCAACACCGGGGAGCTGTTTTTT.

The rearrangement uses TRBV20-1 and TRBJ1-2; 8 bases fit TRBD1. Germline CDR1 and CDR2: DFQATT and SNEGSKA (reference sequence). The junction had 7 bases not matched to a gene; V was cut back by 0 bases and J by 4 bases. This CDR3 is built from 15 residues. The CDR3 loop is CSARDPADRVYGYTF. Here the CDR3 DNA reads TGCAGTGCTAGAGATCCGGCGGACAGGGTCTATGGCTACACCTTC.

The rearrangement joins TRBV12-3 or TRBV12-4 to TRBJ2-1; TRBD2 matches 8 bases. The CDR3 has 16 amino acids. V gave up 1 base and J gave up 1 base; unmatched junction bases: 3. Here the CDR3 DNA reads TGTGCCAGCAGTTTAGGGGCTAGCGGGTCCTACAATGAGCAGTTCTTC. It yields the protein CASSLGASGSYNEQFF.

The V gene is TRBV4-3, the J gene TRBJ1-1; D is unresolved. Germline V gene sequence: CDR1 LGHNA, CDR2 YSLEER. The CDR3 sequence is 15 residues long. V was trimmed by 4 bases and J by 2 bases, leaving 14 bases between them. DNA for the CDR3: TGCGCCAGCAGCCGAGAAGTGGCCCGAAACACTGAAGCTTTCTTT. Encoded protein: CASSREVARNTEAFF.

V gene TRBV6-5 combines with J gene TRBJ2-5; perhaps TRBD2 as D (6 bases). V was cut by 0 bases and J by 3 bases, with 11 bases left in between. Per the germline V gene, CDR1 is MNHEY and CDR2 is SVGAGI. This CDR3 contains 15 residues. The CDR3 DNA reads TGTGCCAGCAGTTACTCTAGGAGGAGGGAAGAGACCCAGTACTTC. Protein: CASSYSRRREETQYF.